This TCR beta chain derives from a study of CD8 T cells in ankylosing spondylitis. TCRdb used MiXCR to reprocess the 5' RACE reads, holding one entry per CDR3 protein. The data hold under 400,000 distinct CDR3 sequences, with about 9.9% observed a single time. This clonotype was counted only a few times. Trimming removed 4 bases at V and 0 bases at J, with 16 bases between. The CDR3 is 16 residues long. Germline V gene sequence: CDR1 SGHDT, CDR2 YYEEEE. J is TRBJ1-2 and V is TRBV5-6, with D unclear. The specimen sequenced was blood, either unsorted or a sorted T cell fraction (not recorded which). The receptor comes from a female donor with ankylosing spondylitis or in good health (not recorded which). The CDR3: CASSPLAGTPNYGYTF. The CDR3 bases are TGTGCCAGCAGCCCTTTGGCCGGCACCCCTAACTATGGCTACACCTTC.